One and the same sample provided the 19 T cell receptor beta chains below, sequenced in a study of molecular identifiers for immune sequencing clone quantification. TCRdb fed the PCR reads into MiXCR, producing one record per CDR3 protein. This sample has 300,000 to 350,000 distinct CDR3 sequences; about a fifth occur once, and the top ten carry approximately 0.83%. The specimen was naive CD8+ T cells from blood, with Jurkat cell RNA spiked in. Documented subset: FACS-sorted CD8+CD4-CCR7+CD45RA+ naive T cells. These receptors all stem from a human donor in good health. Some libraries in this study had Jurkat cell RNA spiked in.

At least ten counts were recorded for this clonotype. This chain connects TRBV11-2 to TRBJ2-3; 7 bases fit TRBD2. The junction had 8 bases not matched to a gene; V was cut back by 5 bases and J by 0 bases. The CDR3 length is 16 residues. CDR1 SGHAT and CDR2 FQNNGV come from the germline V gene. The CDR3 loop is CASSIRDYTSTDTQYF. The CDR3 DNA is TGTGCCAGCAGCATACGGGACTATACTAGCACAGATACGCAGTATTTT.

As concerns this clonotype: Just one base apart from a much larger clone, this may be a read error. This chain connects TRBV7-9 to TRBJ2-7; the match to TRBD1 covers 9 bases. This CDR3 is built from 13 residues. CDR1 and CDR2 from the germline V gene are SEHNR and FQNEAQ (reference sequence). CDR3 region: CASSSPDRGERYF. The CDR3, as DNA: TGTGCCAGCAGCTCTCCGGACAGGGGCGAGCGGTACTTC.

This clonotype was picked up many times. The chain uses TRBV5-4 and TRBJ1-2, with 7 bases aligning to TRBD1. J was trimmed by 3 bases and V by 4 bases; bases with no gene match: 12. Germline CDR1 reads SGHNT; CDR2 reads YYREEE (reference sequence). CDR3 size: 16 residues. As DNA, the CDR3 is TGTGCCAGCAGCGTCGGGCCCGGAACAGGGGACTATGGCTACACCTTC. This sequence encodes CASSVGPGTGDYGYTF.

CDR3 residues: CASSQGLGGADTQYF. The CDR3 DNA reads TGTGCCAGCAGCCAAGGACTAGGTGGCGCAGATACGCAGTATTTT. This chain joins TRBV7-7 and TRBJ2-3, with TRBD2 matching 7 bases. The CDR3 sequence is 15 residues long. J lost 4 bases, V lost 5 bases, and 9 bases had no gene match. The germline gives CDR1 SSHAT, CDR2 FNYEAQ (reference sequence).

This clonotype showed up just once. This may stem from a read error, because a much larger clone lies one nucleotide away. The genes are TRBV10-3 and TRBJ2-7; 8 nucleotides align to TRBD2. This CDR3 contains 12 residues. V gave up 8 bases and J gave up 5 bases; unmatched junction bases: 5. Germline V gene sequence: CDR1 ENHRY, CDR2 SYGVKD. The CDR3 reads CAIPREANEQYF. The CDR3 nucleotides read TGTGCCATCCCGCGGGAGGCCAACGAGCAGTACTTC.

The table lists this clonotype with many counts. The J gene is TRBJ2-7, the V gene TRBV3-1, with D possibly being TRBD1 (5 bases). This CDR3 is 14 amino acids long. Looked up from germline, CDR1 is LGHDT and CDR2 is YNNKEL (reference sequence). The V and J ends lost 4 bases and 0 bases respectively, with 10 bases between them. The CDR3 loop is CASSPDTHSYEQYF. CDR3 DNA: TGTGCCAGCAGCCCGGACACCCACTCCTACGAGCAGTACTTC.

At least ten counts were recorded for this clonotype. This rearrangement joins TRBV5-1 to TRBJ2-1; 8 bases match TRBD1. The CDR3 length is 14 residues. Germline V lookup: CDR1 SGHRS, CDR2 YFSETQ. V lost 8 bases, J lost 3 bases, and 7 bases stayed unmatched. The CDR3 loop is CASRLGTGYNEQFF. CDR3 DNA sequence: TGCGCCAGTAGATTAGGGACAGGCTACAATGAGCAGTTCTTC.

This clonotype was seen ten or more times. The chain is built from TRBV24-1 and TRBJ2-1; D is unclear. The CDR3 runs 13 residues. The germline CDR1 and CDR2 sequences are KGHDR and SFDVKD. Trimming took off 0 bases at V and 8 bases at J, with 7 bases between the two ends. The CDR3 reads CATSDLSHDEQFF. CDR3 nucleotides: TGTGCCACCAGTGATTTGTCACACGATGAGCAGTTCTTC.

Details on this clonotype: A much bigger clone sits one base away, suggesting this may be a read error. The chain joins TRBV20-1 to TRBJ2-7; tentative D call: TRBD1 (5 bases). With 1 base removed from V and 2 bases from J, the gap between germline ends came to 12 bases. CDR1 and CDR2 (germline): DFQATT, SNEGSKA (reference sequence). This CDR3 region has 14 residues. The chain's CDR3 is CSARAMTDTYEQYF. CDR3 nucleotides: TGCAGTGCTAGAGCAATGACAGACACCTACGAGCAGTACTTC.

The CDR3 reads CASSPVGQGSYEQYF. CDR3 DNA sequence: TGTGCCAGCAGTCCCGTAGGACAGGGCTCCTACGAGCAGTACTTC. This sequence joins TRBV28 and TRBJ2-7, with 8 nucleotides matching TRBD1. The CDR3 contains 15 residues. In germline, CDR1 is MDHEN, CDR2 SYDVKM. The J segment lost 0 bases and the V segment lost 5 bases, leaving 6 bases of the junction unmatched.

The chain combines TRBV6-5 with TRBJ2-7; 8 nucleotides match TRBD1. CDR1 MNHEY and CDR2 SVGAGI come from the germline V gene. The CDR3 runs to 14 residues. V dropped 4 bases and J dropped 6; count of bases not matched to a gene: 8. The CDR3 is CASSSGTGPCEQYF. The CDR3 coding sequence is TGTGCCAGCAGTTCGGGGACAGGTCCCTGCGAGCAGTACTTC.

This clonotype was observed at least ten times. V and J are TRBV6-6 and TRBJ1-5, with TRBD1 as a possible D gene (5 bases). The germline gives CDR1 MNHNY, CDR2 SVGAGI (reference sequence). Trimming removed 2 bases from V and 6 bases from J, with 26 bases in between. The CDR3 has 19 amino acids. Here the CDR3 reads CASSYLWDRRVGYLQPQHF. The CDR3 DNA follows: TGTGCCAGCAGTTACCTCTGGGACCGTAGGGTAGGATATCTTCAGCCCCAGCATTTT.

The sample holds a few counts of this clonotype. This rearrangement joins TRBV9 to TRBJ1-2; 7 bases map to TRBD1. The CDR3 totals 14 residues. Losses at the gene ends were 4 bases for V and 10 bases for J; bases not matched to a gene: 13. The germline V gene has CDR1 SGDLS and CDR2 YYNGEE. CDR3 DNA sequence: TGTGCCAGCAGCCCACAACCGGGACAGTTCGACTACACCTTC. Its translation is CASSPQPGQFDYTF. The full variable domain, its missing parts supplied by reference TRBV9 and TRBJ1-2, is DSGVTQTPKHLITATGQRVTLRCSPRSGDLSVYWYQQSLDQGLQFLIQYYNGEERAKGNILERFSAQQFPDLHSELNLSSLELGDSALYFCASSPQPGQFDYTFGSGTRLTVV.

The V call is TRBV11-2, the J call TRBJ1-2; D uncertain. The CDR3 extends over 15 amino acids. Germline CDR1 reads SGHAT; CDR2 reads FQNNGV. With 4 bases removed from V and 5 bases from J, the gap between germline ends came to 17 bases. The CDR3 sequence: CASSSRAGVPYGYTF. The CDR3 DNA reads as TGTGCCAGCAGCTCAAGGGCCGGAGTCCCATATGGCTACACCTTC.

Details on this clonotype: The conserved phenylalanine or tryptophan normally closing the CDR3 is absent here, so this likely arose from a read error. The chain joins TRBV6-2 or TRBV6-3 to TRBJ1-1; unclear D gene. Germline CDR1 is MNHEY and CDR2 is SVGEGT. The germline V and J ends were trimmed by 3 bases and 5 bases, with 7 bases remaining between them. The CDR3 spans 12 residues. The CDR3 sequence is CASSYVGTEAFL. The CDR3 DNA reads TGTGCCAGCAGTTATGTAGGGACTGAAGCTTTCCTT.

This clonotype was counted ten times or more. The J gene is TRBJ1-4, the V gene TRBV12-3 or TRBV12-4; 7 positions agree with TRBD1. The CDR3 contains 15 residues. V dropped 4 bases and J dropped 6; count of bases not matched to a gene: 8. The CDR3 protein is CASSYGKGADEKLFF. In DNA, the CDR3 is TGTGCCAGCAGTTATGGGAAGGGGGCTGATGAAAAACTGTTTTTT.

This clonotype was detected ten times or more. The CDR3 region has the DNA TGTGCCAGCAGCTTGGAGTGGGGAATGGCAGATACGCAGTATTTT. Translation: CASSLEWGMADTQYF. V is TRBV5-4 and J is TRBJ2-3, with no clear D. Trimming stripped 0 bases from V and 4 bases from J, with 12 bases between. The CDR3 has 15 amino acids. Germline lookup yields CDR1 SGHNT and CDR2 YYREEE (reference sequence). Filled out from reference TRBV5-4 and TRBJ2-3, the complete variable domain reads ETGVTQSPTHLIKTRGQQVTLRCSSQSGHNTVSWYQQALGQGPQFIFQYYREEENGRGNFPPRFSGLQFPNYSSELNVNALELDDSALYLCASSLEWGMADTQYFGPGTRLTVL.

Ten or more counts support this clonotype. The chain uses TRBV20-1 and TRBJ2-1; D gene uncertain. The V gene's germline CDR1 is DFQATT and CDR2 SNEGSKA (reference sequence). This CDR3 is 15 amino acids long. Trimming took off 1 base at V and 2 bases at J, with 12 bases between the two ends. The CDR3 DNA reads TGCAGTGCTAGAGTCATGGCGACCGCCTACAATGAGCAGTTCTTC. It encodes CSARVMATAYNEQFF.

This clonotype showed up many times. This chain links TRBV2 with TRBJ2-7, with a weak D call TRBD2 (5 bases). This CDR3 has 13 residues. The ends were cut back, 10 bases at V and 6 bases at J, with 19 bases in the middle. Germline CDR1 SNHLY, CDR2 FYNNEI. The DNA of the CDR3 is TGTGCCACCCTACAAAACACAGAGGGCGAGCAGTACTTC. The encoded protein is CATLQNTEGEQYF.